This TCR beta chain appears in the sequencing data of a study of cytomegalovirus exposure and HLA in healthy donors. The V and J ends lost 5 bases and 0 bases, in that order; junction bases with no gene match: 15. The CDR3 has 19 residues. Germline V gives CDR1 SEHNR, CDR2 FQNEAQ (reference sequence). The study ran its PCR with 60 Vbeta and 13 Jbeta primers. The data were produced by immunoSEQ multiplex PCR, yet TCRdb's version contains in-frame clones alone and is incomplete. The sample has 75,000 to 100,000 clones; under 85% are singletons. J is TRBJ2-3 and V is TRBV7-9; 9 bases match TRBD2. The receptor's source is a man between 18 and 29 years old in good health and CMV-seropositive. Source material: PBMCs. The chain's CDR3 is CASSPGGLAGLSSTDTQYF. The CDR3 DNA is TGTGCCAGCAGCCCAGGGGGGCTAGCGGGGCTTTCTAGCACAGATACGCAGTATTTT.